One sample yielded the 30 T cell receptor beta chains listed below, sequenced in a study of identical twins. TCRdb re-analysed the 5' RACE reads in MiXCR, keeping a single row per CDR3 protein. The table includes about 470,000 distinct CDR3 sequences, around 24% detected once. Separately, the same data were catalogued under a study of T cells expressing NK-cell markers.

Sample: CD4+ T cells sorted from blood. These receptors all stem from a woman aged 18-30 years in good health.

This clonotype was picked up one time. The gene calls are TRBV7-9 and TRBJ2-7; 8 bases are shared with TRBD1. Unmatched junction bases numbered 6, after V lost 5 bases and J lost 3 bases. Looked up from germline, CDR1 is SEHNR and CDR2 is FQNEAQ (reference sequence). This CDR3 has 14 residues. CDR3: CASSMVGQVYEQYF. CDR3 DNA: TGTGCCAGCAGCATGGTGGGACAGGTCTACGAGCAGTACTTC.

This clonotype was detected a few times. This chain uses TRBV6-2 or TRBV6-3 with TRBJ2-1, with 13 nucleotides matching TRBD2. V gave up 2 bases and J gave up 8 bases; unmatched junction bases: 6. From germline, CDR1 is MNHEY and CDR2 SVGEGT. CDR3 length: 16 amino acids. The CDR3 protein is CASSYKRLAGGDEQFF. The CDR3, as DNA: TGTGCCAGCAGTTACAAACGACTAGCGGGAGGAGATGAGCAGTTCTTC.

There are a few counts of this clonotype. The gene calls are TRBV21-1 and TRBJ2-1; the table gives TRBD1 as D, unverified against the DNA. TRBV21-1 is a known pseudogene. This CDR3 has 16 amino acids. The CDR3: CASSRSTGVPYNEQFF. CDR3 DNA: TGTGCCAGCAGCAGATCGACAGGGGTCCCCTACAATGAGCAGTTCTTC.

This chain connects TRBV18 to TRBJ2-1, with a possible D match to TRBD1 (6 bases). The CDR3 is 15 amino acids. V lost 3 bases and J 4 bases, leaving 13 bases between the germline ends. The V gene's germline CDR1 is KGHSH and CDR2 LQKENI. CDR3 region: CASSPHRAAYNEQFF. The DNA for the CDR3 is TGTGCCAGCTCACCTCACAGGGCGGCTTACAATGAGCAGTTCTTC.

There are a few counts of this clonotype. CDR3 nucleotide sequence: TGTGCCAGCAGCGAACTAGGGGGGAACTACGAGCAGTACTTC. This gives the protein CASSELGGNYEQYF. The chain couples TRBV3-1 to TRBJ2-7, with D perhaps matching TRBD1 or TRBD2 (6 bases each). Germline V gene lookup returns CDR1 LGHDT and CDR2 YNNKEL (reference sequence). V was pared by 5 bases and J by 3 bases, with 14 bases between. The length of the CDR3 is 14 residues.

This chain uses TRBV27 with TRBJ1-3; D gene ambiguous. CDR3 size: 13 residues. Germline CDR1 and CDR2: MNHEY and SMNVEV (reference sequence). Trimming took off 5 bases at V and 0 bases at J, with 5 bases between the two ends. CDR3 amino acids: CASSKYSGNTIYF. The CDR3 nucleotides read TGTGCCAGCAGTAAATACTCTGGAAACACCATATATTTT.

This clonotype was counted many times. The CDR3 sequence: CASSLLAGRSDTQYF. The DNA for the CDR3 is TGCGCCAGCAGCTTACTAGCGGGGCGATCAGATACGCAGTATTTT. The chain couples TRBV5-1 to TRBJ2-3; the match to TRBD2 covers 10 bases. V was clipped by 2 bases and J by 4 bases; unmatched bases: 4. Germline values: CDR1 SGHRS, CDR2 YFSETQ. The CDR3 runs to 15 residues. The full variable domain, with the rest looked up from reference TRBV5-1 and TRBJ2-3, is KAGVTQTPRYLIKTRGQQVTLSCSPISGHRSVSWYQQTPGQGLQFLFEYFSETQRNKGNFPGRFSGRQFSNSRSEMNVSTLELGDSALYLCASSLLAGRSDTQYFGPGTRLTVL.

V and J are TRBV7-2 and TRBJ2-3; tentative D call: TRBD2 (6 bases). With 6 bases removed from V and 6 bases from J, the gap between germline ends came to 19 bases. Germline CDR1 is SGHTA and CDR2 is FQGNSA. This CDR3 spans 15 amino acids. This chain's CDR3 is CASRSFAGITDTQYF. CDR3 coding DNA: TGTGCCAGCAGGTCCTTCGCGGGAATCACGGATACGCAGTATTTT.

This clonotype was observed a single time. Sequence at one end of the junction differs from germline and may be a read error. The rearrangement links TRBV15 to TRBJ2-2, with a weak D call TRBD2 (5 bases). This CDR3 contains 13 residues. CDR1 is LNHNV, CDR2 YYDKDF, per germline (reference sequence). CDR3 nucleotides: TGTGCCACCAGCGGTACGAACACCGGGGAGCTGATTTTT. Protein sequence: CATSGTNTGELIF.

This clonotype was observed a handful of times. This sequence joins TRBV20-1 and TRBJ1-6, with TRBD1 identical over 9 bases. The germline V gene has CDR1 DFQATT and CDR2 SNEGSKA (reference sequence). The CDR3 runs 13 residues. The trim removed 6 bases at V and 7 bases at J, leaving 4 bases unmatched. In nucleotides, the CDR3 is TGCAGTGCGCGAACAGGGGGCAATTCACCCCTCCACTTT. Amino acid sequence: CSARTGGNSPLHF.

The chain carries TRBV11-2 and TRBJ2-3; possible D gene TRBD2, 6 bases. Trimming removed 6 bases from V and 5 bases from J, with 15 bases in between. The germline V gene has CDR1 SGHAT and CDR2 FQNNGV. This CDR3 region has 14 residues. The CDR3 sequence is CASRFTGVGDTQYF. The CDR3 DNA is TGTGCCAGCAGATTCACGGGGGTTGGAGATACGCAGTATTTT. The variable domain in full, with the rest retrieved from reference TRBV11-2 and TRBJ2-3, is EAGVAQSPRYKIIEKRQSVAFWCNPISGHATLYWYQQILGQGPKLLIQFQNNGVVDDSQLPKDRFSAERLKGVDSTLKIQPAKLEDSAVYLCASRFTGVGDTQYFGPGTRLTVL.

V and J are TRBV10-3 and TRBJ2-5; 11 nucleotides align to TRBD1. The germline V gene encodes CDR1 ENHRY and CDR2 SYGVKD. With 10 bases clipped from V and 5 bases from J, the junction kept 9 bases outside the gene matches. This CDR3 has 14 residues. CDR3 residues: CATRGQGGLETQYF. The CDR3 bases are TGTGCCACCCGGGGACAGGGGGGATTGGAGACCCAGTACTTC.

The gene calls are TRBV24-1 and TRBJ2-7; TRBD1 might be the D (6 bases). CDR3 length: 13 amino acids. From germline, CDR1 is KGHDR and CDR2 SFDVKD. Trimming left V 11 bases short and J 4 bases short, with 17 bases between. CDR3 DNA sequence: TGTGCCAGCGATGACAGGAAAAAGTACGAGCAGTACTTC. Translation gives CASDDRKKYEQYF.

The gene calls are TRBV5-1 and TRBJ2-3; D is perhaps TRBD1 (5 bases). CDR3 length: 15 amino acids. Trimming shortened V by 4 bases and J by 6 bases, and 18 bases separated the two germline ends. The germline V gene encodes CDR1 SGHRS and CDR2 YFSETQ. Written as DNA, the CDR3 is TGCGCCAGCAGCCTGGCGGACACGTTCTCTGATACGCAGTATTTT. It yields the protein CASSLADTFSDTQYF.

This clonotype was recorded at least ten times. The V call is TRBV4-2, the J call TRBJ1-1, with 7 positions matching TRBD1. Germline CDR1 is LGHNA and CDR2 is YNFKEQ. The CDR3 totals 13 residues. V shed 8 bases and J 1 base; nucleotides not matched to a gene: 4. The CDR3 is CASSGQANTEAFF. In nucleotides, the CDR3 is TGTGCCAGCTCCGGACAGGCGAACACTGAAGCTTTCTTT.

In DNA form, the CDR3 reads TGCAGCGTTGCCACCAGGAGGGGACTGGATACGCAGTATTTT. Translating gives CSVATRRGLDTQYF. The chain is built from TRBV29-1 and TRBJ2-3; perhaps TRBD2 as D (6 bases). The CDR3 length is 14 residues. The germline CDR1 and CDR2 sequences are SQVTM and ANQGSEA. V lost 4 bases and J lost 6, with 17 bases in between.

The chain joins TRBV12-3 or TRBV12-4 to TRBJ2-3; TRBD2 agrees at 9 bases. This CDR3 has 15 amino acids. With 3 bases clipped from V and 5 bases from J, the junction kept 6 bases outside the gene matches. CDR3 residues: CASSFRRGGGDTQYF. CDR3 sequence (DNA): TGTGCCAGCAGTTTTCGGCGGGGGGGCGGAGATACGCAGTATTTT.

This clonotype showed up just a few times. The V call is TRBV12-3 or TRBV12-4, the J call TRBJ2-1, with TRBD2 matching 7 bases. Unmatched junction bases numbered 9, after V lost 7 bases and J lost 6 bases. The CDR3 is made up of 14 amino acids. In DNA form, the CDR3 reads TGTGCCAGCACCCGTCGGCGGGGGTTCAATGAGCAGTTCTTC. Residues: CASTRRRGFNEQFF.

V is TRBV2 and J is TRBJ2-4; D not resolved. The V gene's germline CDR1 is SNHLY and CDR2 FYNNEI. This CDR3 has 16 residues. V lost 7 bases, J lost 0 bases, and 16 bases lay in between. The CDR3 protein is CASTPAVRLAKNIQYF. DNA for the CDR3: TGTGCCAGCACCCCCGCGGTTCGACTAGCCAAAAACATTCAGTACTTC.

This clonotype appeared a few times. This chain uses TRBV6-2 or TRBV6-3 with TRBJ2-1, with 8 bases fitting TRBD1. V shed 4 bases and J 3 bases; nucleotides not matched to a gene: 8. CDR3 length: 16 amino acids. Germline V gene sequence: CDR1 MNHEY, CDR2 SVGEGT. CDR3 nucleotides: TGTGCCAGCAGTTCTCCGACAGGGGCGGTCTACAATGAGCAGTTCTTC. Amino acids: CASSSPTGAVYNEQFF.

V gene TRBV24-1 combines with J gene TRBJ2-7; possible D gene TRBD2, 5 bases. V was cut by 9 bases and J by 1 base, with 12 bases left in between. The CDR3 is 13 amino acids. In germline, CDR1 is KGHDR, CDR2 SFDVKD. In DNA form, the CDR3 reads TGTGCCACCTATTGGAGAGGGTCCTACGAGCAGTACTTC. Translation: CATYWRGSYEQYF.

In the case of this clonotype: Mismatch with germline at one junction end may stem from a read error. The rearrangement joins TRBV6-5 to TRBJ1-5, with D uncertain. The CDR3 totals 14 residues. Germline CDR1 is MNHEY and CDR2 is SVGAGI. CDR3 residues: CASSYGQDNRPQHF. The CDR3 nucleotides read TGTGCCAGCAGTTACGGCCAGGATAATCGGCCCCAGCATTTT.

The chain has TRBV12-3 or TRBV12-4 and TRBJ2-1; 9 bases fit TRBD2. This CDR3 is built from 16 residues. The V gene end was trimmed by 3 bases and the J gene end by 3 bases; junction bases not matched to a gene: 6. The CDR3 region has the DNA TGTGCCAGCAGTTTGGCTGGGCGGGGGGGCTACAATGAGCAGTTCTTC. Translating it yields CASSLAGRGGYNEQFF.

This clonotype was picked up a small number of times. The genes are TRBV20-1 and TRBJ2-5; unclear D gene. CDR3 size: 12 residues. V was cut by 5 bases and J by 1 base, with 8 bases left in between. Germline-derived CDR1 and CDR2 are DFQATT and SNEGSKA (reference sequence). CDR3 loop: CSAGRFQETQYF. For the CDR3, the DNA is TGCAGTGCTGGACGGTTCCAAGAGACCCAGTACTTC.

This clonotype was recorded a few times. V gene TRBV9 combines with J gene TRBJ2-3; D possibly corresponds to TRBD1 (6 bases). Germline V gene lookup returns CDR1 SGDLS and CDR2 YYNGEE. The CDR3 runs 16 residues. Trimming left V 0 bases short and J 4 bases short, with 15 bases between. CDR3 in DNA: TGTGCCAGCAGCGTAGGGGCAGGGGCTCCCCCAGATACGCAGTATTTT. This gives the protein CASSVGAGAPPDTQYF.

On this clonotype itself: Sequence at one end of the junction differs from germline and may be a read error. This chain links TRBV5-1 with TRBJ2-1; D may correspond to TRBD1 or TRBD2 (7 bases each). This CDR3 contains 12 residues. Germline CDR1 and CDR2: SGHRS and YFSETQ. The CDR3 spells CASSLKGQGGLF. The CDR3 bases are TGCGCCAGCAGCTTGAAGGGGCAGGGGGGGCTCTTC.

This clonotype was seen a few times. The rearrangement uses TRBV6-1 and TRBJ2-3, with 10 bases that match TRBD2. V gave up 9 bases and J gave up 5 bases; unmatched junction bases: 5. The germline V gene encodes CDR1 MNHNS and CDR2 SASEGT. CDR3 size: 13 residues. This CDR3 reads CASRLAGVDTQYF. Written as DNA, the CDR3 is TGTGCCAGTAGACTAGCGGGTGTAGATACGCAGTATTTT.

Comment on this clonotype: At one end the junction does not follow the germline gene, possibly because of a read error. This chain joins TRBV20-1 and TRBJ1-6; maybe TRBD1 (5 bases). The germline CDR1 and CDR2 sequences are DFQATT and SNEGSKA (reference sequence). The CDR3 runs to 15 residues. The CDR3 is CSARRVGDSFSPLLF. The DNA for the CDR3 is TGCAGTGCTAGGCGAGTGGGCGACAGTTTTTCACCCCTCCTCTTT.

This clonotype has a handful of counts. V usage is TRBV5-5 and J usage is TRBJ2-7; 12 bases are shared with TRBD1. Germline trimming cut 0 bases from V and 6 bases from J; bases unmatched to any gene: 4. Germline V gene data show CDR1 as SGHKS and CDR2 as YYEKEE (reference sequence). The CDR3 is 15 residues long. The chain's CDR3 is CASSLEGQGAAEQYF. The CDR3 nucleotides are TGTGCCAGCAGCTTGGAGGGACAGGGGGCGGCCGAGCAGTACTTC.

This clonotype was seen many times. This chain joins TRBV12-3 or TRBV12-4 and TRBJ1-1; D perhaps matches TRBD1 (6 bases). There are 13 residues in the CDR3. Trimming cost V 3 bases and J 5 bases, with 10 bases left between them. The CDR3 reads CASSFQGRTEAFF. The CDR3 bases are TGTGCCAGCAGTTTCCAGGGGAGAACTGAAGCTTTCTTT.